This T cell receptor beta chain was sequenced for a study of T cells after yellow fever vaccination. Study as a whole: In the case of low-cell-number fractions, SMART-Seq v4 Ultra Low Input was used for preparation.

Points from the study as a whole: Among primary-vaccination clones, most reappeared after the booster, at around 97% for CD4 and under 90% for CD8. Repertoires sorted by FACS could include abundant clonotypes that are contaminants from the bulk population.

UMIs and a universal primer site were added when TCR cDNA was made by 5'RACE template switching. Each CDR3 protein is one row after TCRdb ran MiXCR on the 5' RACE reads. Among some 550,000 distinct CDR3 sequences listed, about 19% were seen once. For this clonotype: Antigen specificity is unknown.

The sample consisted of PBMCs, taken 15 days after the yellow fever booster vaccination. The sequence came from a man aged 30 to 45 who received the YFV17D yellow fever vaccine.

The CDR3 here is CAWGHASEQYF. In DNA form, the CDR3 reads TGTGCCTGGGGACACGCGAGCGAGCAGTACTTC. The chain has TRBV30 and TRBJ2-7, with a possible D match to TRBD1 (5 bases). V lost 5 bases to trimming and J lost 6 bases, with 11 bases between them. This CDR3 contains 11 residues. Germline V lookup: CDR1 GTSNPN, CDR2 SVGIG (reference sequence).